The 3 T cell receptor beta chains below were found in one sample sequenced in a study of blood T cell repertoires in COVID-19. TCRdb's table, derived via immunoSEQ multiplex PCR, lists solely in-frame clones and lacks some. The data show under 300,000 clones, about 83% seen once. Input material: peripheral blood. The receptors come from a human donor in a cohort sampled during active COVID-19.

The rearrangement uses TRBV6-5 and TRBJ1-2, with D possibly matching TRBD1 (6 bases). Per germline, CDR1 MNHEY and CDR2 SVGAGI. V shed 7 bases and J shed 3 bases, with 12 bases lying between them. The CDR3 has 13 amino acids. In nucleotides, the CDR3 is TGTGCCAGCAACCAACCAGGGGACTATGGCTACACCTTC. Encoded protein: CASNQPGDYGYTF.

This rearrangement joins TRBV5-1 to TRBJ1-3; D is uncertain. The germline V gene has CDR1 SGHRS and CDR2 YFSETQ. The CDR3 contains 14 residues. The V end lost 0 bases, the J end lost 2 bases, and 6 bases lay between the germline ends. CDR3 residues: CASSLDSPGNTIYF. CDR3 DNA sequence: TGCGCCAGCAGCTTGGACAGCCCTGGAAACACCATATATTTT.

This clone has only a few counts. The chain has TRBV11-2 and TRBJ1-2, with 9 positions matching TRBD1. The CDR3 has 13 residues. Germline V gene sequence: CDR1 SGHAT, CDR2 FQNNGV. Trimming at V came to 5 bases and at J to 5 bases, leaving 3 bases not matched to a gene. This CDR3 is CASSRDRAYGYTF. In DNA, the CDR3 is TGTGCCAGCAGCAGGGACAGGGCGTATGGCTACACCTTC. The complete variable domain, with remaining parts taken from reference TRBV11-2 and TRBJ1-2, reads EAGVAQSPRYKIIEKRQSVAFWCNPISGHATLYWYQQILGQGPKLLIQFQNNGVVDDSQLPKDRFSAERLKGVDSTLKIQPAKLEDSAVYLCASSRDRAYGYTFGSGTRLTVV.